This T cell receptor (beta chain) was profiled in a study of blood T cell repertoires in COVID-19. At the level of the study: COVID-19 samples, acute and convalescent, were from the United States, Italy and Spain.

Assay used: immunoSEQ multiplex PCR; TCRdb lists only in-frame clones, some missing. Of 200,000 to 250,000 clones listed, 85% to 90% are singletons. Germline CDR1 reads SGHDT; CDR2 reads YYEEEE. The CDR3 loop spans 14 amino acids. V lost 0 bases to trimming and J lost 8 bases, with 14 bases between them. This receptor was identified in a man between 25 and 39 years old with COVID-19, enrolled during active disease. The J gene is TRBJ1-2, the V gene TRBV5-6; TRBD1 is a possible D gene (6 bases). Sequenced: peripheral blood. CDR3 protein: CASSLATGGTGYTF. Here the CDR3 DNA reads TGTGCCAGCAGCTTGGCCACGGGGGGCACAGGCTACACCTTC.